These 20 T cell receptor beta chains came from one sample sequenced in a study of T cells in Graves' hyperthyroidism and ophthalmopathy. Amplification of TCR beta CDR3 regions was performed using RNA transcripts as template. First-round RT-PCR of the TCR CDR3 relied on the HTBI primer set. One entry per CDR3 protein results from TCRdb running MiXCR on the multiplex PCR reads. This table holds approximately 530,000 distinct CDR3 sequences, 16% found once. Specimen: blood. The receptors here all came from a woman aged 18-29 years with Graves' hyperthyroidism.

The chain links TRBV4-1 to TRBJ1-1; D is unclear. The CDR3 length is 13 residues. V was pared by 4 bases and J by 3 bases, with 9 bases between. The V gene's germline CDR1 is MGHRA and CDR2 YSYEKL. CDR3 sequence: CASSPRVDTEAFF. In DNA form, the CDR3 reads TGCGCCAGCAGCCCGAGGGTGGACACTGAAGCTTTCTTT.

This chain links TRBV25-1 with TRBJ2-5; the D gene is possibly TRBD2 (5 bases). Germline CDR1 is MGHDK and CDR2 is SYGVNS. V was trimmed by 7 bases and J by 0 bases, leaving 6 bases between them. The CDR3 sequence is 12 residues long. CDR3 sequence (DNA): TGTGCCAGCACGACTAACCAAGAGACCCAGTACTTC. It codes for CASTTNQETQYF.

This clonotype was detected many times. CDR3 DNA sequence: TGTGCCAGCAGTGTCGGGAGCTACGAGCAGTACTTC. This encodes CASSVGSYEQYF. V gene TRBV12-3 or TRBV12-4 combines with J gene TRBJ2-7; TRBD2 is a possible D gene (6 bases). The CDR3 runs 12 residues. Trimming cost V 5 bases and J 3 bases, with 8 bases left between them.

In its sample, this clonotype was seen many times. The V gene is TRBV11-2, the J gene TRBJ1-2; D is undetermined. Germline V gene sequence: CDR1 SGHAT, CDR2 FQNNGV. The CDR3 spans 14 residues. V was cut by 1 base and J by 2 bases, with 8 bases left in between. The CDR3 here is CASSLVVGNYGYTF. The DNA for the CDR3 is TGTGCCAGCAGCTTAGTGGTGGGCAACTATGGCTACACCTTC.

This rearrangement joins TRBV27 to TRBJ2-5; 9 bases line up with TRBD1. The CDR3 totals 17 residues. The trim removed 6 bases at V and 6 bases at J, leaving 17 bases unmatched. Germline values: CDR1 MNHEY, CDR2 SMNVEV (reference sequence). The CDR3 DNA is TGTGCCAGCAGCTTCCAACGAGGGACAGGGATTTTAAAGACCCAGTACTTC. Amino acid sequence: CASSFQRGTGILKTQYF.

This clonotype has ten or more counts. V gene TRBV7-9 combines with J gene TRBJ2-3; 8 nucleotides line up with TRBD2. With 3 bases clipped from V and 4 bases from J, the junction kept 6 bases outside the gene matches. CDR1 and CDR2 from the germline V gene are SEHNR and FQNEAQ (reference sequence). This CDR3 is built from 15 residues. The CDR3 is CASSLWREEADTQYF. The CDR3 DNA reads as TGTGCCAGCAGCTTGTGGCGGGAGGAGGCAGATACGCAGTATTTT.

The table lists this clonotype with many counts. The chain is built from TRBV11-2 and TRBJ2-7, with 8 positions matching TRBD2. The V gene end was trimmed by 3 bases and the J gene end by 1 base; junction bases not matched to a gene: 2. CDR3 size: 14 residues. From germline, CDR1 is SGHAT and CDR2 FQNNGV. The CDR3, as DNA: TGTGCCAGCAGCTTTGCGGGAGGTTCCTACGAGCAGTACTTC. It yields the protein CASSFAGGSYEQYF. Using reference TRBV11-2 and TRBJ2-7 for the parts outside the CDR3, the full variable domain is EAGVAQSPRYKIIEKRQSVAFWCNPISGHATLYWYQQILGQGPKLLIQFQNNGVVDDSQLPKDRFSAERLKGVDSTLKIQPAKLEDSAVYLCASSFAGGSYEQYFGPGTRLTVT.

CDR3 sequence reads: CASSLGSFGRANEQFF. The CDR3 DNA reads as TGCGCCAGCAGCTTGGGATCTTTCGGGAGGGCCAATGAGCAGTTCTTC. This rearrangement joins TRBV5-1 to TRBJ2-1, with TRBD2 identical over 8 bases. The CDR3 has 16 amino acids. The germline gives CDR1 SGHRS, CDR2 YFSETQ. The junction had 8 bases not matched to a gene; V was cut back by 0 bases and J by 6 bases.

The rearrangement uses TRBV7-2 and TRBJ1-2; D is perhaps TRBD1 (6 bases). The CDR3 extends over 15 amino acids. Trimming left V 5 bases short and J 4 bases short, with 17 bases between. Germline CDR1 and CDR2: SGHTA and FQGNSA. For the CDR3, the DNA is TGTGCCAGCAGCCCTGGGGGACAACCGCTCTATGGCTACACCTTC. It specifies CASSPGGQPLYGYTF.

The sample holds many counts of this clonotype. The J gene is TRBJ2-7, the V gene TRBV10-3; D may be TRBD1 (5 bases). This CDR3 is 13 amino acids long. Trimming cost V 2 bases and J 6 bases, with 11 bases left between them. Germline V lookup: CDR1 ENHRY, CDR2 SYGVKD. The DNA for the CDR3 is TGTGCCATCAGTGAGGGTCAGGGCGGCGAGCAGTACTTC. Protein product: CAISEGQGGEQYF.

The sample holds many counts of this clonotype. The chain carries TRBV2 and TRBJ1-1; D is ambiguous. V was shortened by 7 bases and J by 6 bases, with 24 bases between the two germline ends. The CDR3 runs 16 residues. The V gene's germline CDR1 is SNHLY and CDR2 FYNNEI. CDR3 coding DNA: TGTGCCAGCATCGAGGGCCCGCGGTCTTTCAGCGCTGAAGCTTTCTTT. Translation: CASIEGPRSFSAEAFF. Drawing the rest from reference TRBV2 and TRBJ1-1, the complete variable domain is EPEVTQTPSHQVTQMGQEVILRCVPISNHLYFYWYRQILGQKVEFLVSFYNNEISEKSEIFDDQFSVERPDGSNFTLKIRSTKLEDSAMYFCASIEGPRSFSAEAFFGQGTRLTVV.

The V and J genes are TRBV27 and TRBJ2-7; TRBD2 matches 13 bases. V was pared by 1 base and J by 5 bases, with 8 bases of the junction left unmatched. The CDR3 length is 17 residues. Germline V gives CDR1 MNHEY, CDR2 SMNVEV (reference sequence). Here the CDR3 reads CASSLLLAGGPGHEQYF. As DNA, the CDR3 is TGTGCCAGCAGTTTATTACTAGCGGGAGGGCCTGGCCACGAGCAGTACTTC.

This clonotype was detected ten times or more. The rearrangement uses TRBV12-3 or TRBV12-4 and TRBJ2-6; D unresolved. V lost 6 bases and J lost 0, with 12 bases in between. This CDR3 comprises 16 residues. CDR3 in amino acids: CASSPARSSGANVLTF. The CDR3 bases are TGTGCCAGCAGCCCCGCGAGGTCCTCTGGGGCCAACGTCCTGACTTTC.

In its sample, this clonotype was seen a few times. The chain carries TRBV7-2 and TRBJ2-7; D possibly matches TRBD1 or TRBD2 (5 bases each). Trimming removed 4 bases from V and 3 bases from J, with 22 bases in between. This CDR3 is built from 17 residues. Germline CDR1 and CDR2: SGHTA and FQGNSA. CDR3 in amino acids: CASSSFTAGTDFYEQYF. In DNA form, the CDR3 reads TGTGCCAGCAGCTCCTTTACCGCCGGGACGGACTTCTACGAGCAGTACTTC.

In its sample, this clonotype was seen many times. The rearrangement uses TRBV28 and TRBJ2-1; no clear D gene. The V end lost 5 bases, the J end lost 7 bases, and 12 bases lay between the germline ends. Germline CDR1 and CDR2: MDHEN and SYDVKM. This CDR3 has 13 amino acids. Here the CDR3 DNA reads TGTGCCAGCAGTCCCCCGGGTGTTAATGAGCAGTTCTTC. As protein: CASSPPGVNEQFF.

The chain combines TRBV3-1 with TRBJ1-4; 7 nucleotides align to TRBD1. The CDR3 runs to 15 residues. Trimming at V came to 4 bases and at J to 2 bases, leaving 4 bases not matched to a gene. The germline gives CDR1 LGHDT, CDR2 YNNKEL (reference sequence). CDR3 amino acids: CASSLQGGTNEKLFF. The DNA of the CDR3 is TGTGCCAGCAGCCTTCAGGGGGGGACTAATGAAAAACTGTTTTTT.

This clonotype was picked up many times. The V and J genes are TRBV27 and TRBJ2-3; D perhaps matches TRBD2 (5 bases). With 6 bases removed from V and 0 bases from J, the gap between germline ends came to 16 bases. Germline assignment: CDR1 MNHEY and CDR2 SMNVEV (reference sequence). This CDR3 is built from 16 residues. The CDR3 reads CASSGLVATSTDTQYF. CDR3 in DNA: TGTGCCAGCAGCGGTCTGGTAGCGACTAGCACAGATACGCAGTATTTT.

The table lists this clonotype with many counts. V usage is TRBV7-3 and J usage is TRBJ2-1, with D perhaps TRBD1 (5 bases). V dropped 2 bases and J dropped 10 bases, with 12 bases sitting between them. This CDR3 has 13 amino acids. The germline V gene encodes CDR1 SGHTA and CDR2 FQGTGA. The CDR3 is CASSLYPAGEQFF. CDR3 DNA: TGTGCCAGCAGCTTATATCCAGCAGGGGAGCAGTTCTTC.

V gene TRBV6-9 combines with J gene TRBJ2-5, with D tentatively TRBD2 (5 bases). Germline-derived CDR1 and CDR2 are MNHGY and SVAAGI. This CDR3 comprises 17 residues. The ends were cut back, 3 bases at V and 5 bases at J, with 22 bases in the middle. CDR3 region: CASSYLTSGSLRETQYF. The CDR3 DNA follows: TGTGCCAGCAGTTACCTTACTAGTGGCAGTTTGAGGGAGACCCAGTACTTC.

In this sample, this clonotype turned up a few times. The chain employs TRBV11-3 and TRBJ2-1; D is uncertain. Trimming took 1 base from V and 0 from J, leaving 10 bases between them. The germline V gene encodes CDR1 SGHNT and CDR2 YENEEA. This CDR3 has 16 residues. CDR3 loop: CASSLAPVISYNEQFF. The CDR3, as DNA: TGTGCCAGCAGCTTAGCCCCGGTTATCTCCTACAATGAGCAGTTCTTC.